The rows below give T cell receptor beta chains drawn from one sample of a study of shared clonotypes between healthy human individuals. TCRdb's copy holds only in-frame clones and misses some; the assay was immunoSEQ multiplex PCR. Here the sample spans hundreds of thousands of clones, roughly 77% being singletons. The sample was PBMCs. Receptor source: a woman aged 40 to 55 in good health. Some clones in this sample may be carry-over from other donors' samples. Each CDR3 is given with its conserved first and last residue. Each record gives: clone size, V gene, D gene, J gene, CDR3 length, CDR3 protein, CDR3 DNA. D genes are given only for firm matches. Clone size is not always given. Where it is, it says once, few, many or a class for expanded clones.

clone size: NA
V gene: TRBV19
D gene: NA
J gene: TRBJ1-4
CDR3 length: 14
CDR3 protein: CASSVGGKSEKLFF
CDR3 DNA: TGTGCCAGTAGCGTTGGGGGCAAGAGCGAAAAACTGTTTTTT

clone size: NA
V gene: TRBV5-5
D gene: NA
J gene: TRBJ1-1
CDR3 length: 13
CDR3 protein: CASSPRTVPEAFF
CDR3 DNA: TGTGCCAGCAGCCCCAGGACAGTGCCTGAAGCTTTCTTT

clone size: NA
V gene: TRBV18
D gene: NA
J gene: TRBJ2-1
CDR3 length: 13
CDR3 protein: CASSPFGLEKQFF
CDR3 DNA: TGTGCCAGCTCTCCCTTTGGGTTGGAGAAGCAGTTCTTC

clone size: NA
V gene: TRBV28
D gene: NA
J gene: TRBJ2-7
CDR3 length: 13
CDR3 protein: CASIEGSSYEQYF
CDR3 DNA: TGTGCCAGCATCGAGGGCAGCTCCTACGAGCAGTACTTC

clone size: NA
V gene: TRBV30
D gene: NA
J gene: TRBJ2-5
CDR3 length: 12
CDR3 protein: CAWSLRGETQYF
CDR3 DNA: TGTGCCTGGAGTCTTAGGGGTGAGACCCAGTACTTC

clone size: NA
V gene: TRBV7-2
D gene: TRBD1
J gene: TRBJ2-7
CDR3 length: 13
CDR3 protein: CASSEASGTGLLF
CDR3 DNA: TGTGCCAGCAGCGAAGCTTCCGGGACAGGGTTACTCTTC

clone size: NA
V gene: TRBV7-9
D gene: TRBD1
J gene: TRBJ2-1
CDR3 length: 14
CDR3 protein: CASSSGQSYNEQFF
CDR3 DNA: TGTGCCAGCAGCTCGGGACAGAGTTACAATGAGCAGTTCTTC

clone size: NA
V gene: TRBV2
D gene: NA
J gene: TRBJ1-5
CDR3 length: 16
CDR3 protein: CASSWLGQDSNQPQHF
CDR3 DNA: TGTGCCAGCAGTTGGCTTGGGCAGGATAGCAATCAGCCCCAGCATTTT

clone size: NA
V gene: TRBV29-1
D gene: NA
J gene: TRBJ1-1
CDR3 length: 13
CDR3 protein: CSVEPGERTEAFF
CDR3 DNA: TGCAGCGTTGAACCGGGGGAGAGGACTGAAGCTTTCTTT

clone size: NA
V gene: TRBV5-1
D gene: TRBD2
J gene: TRBJ2-7
CDR3 length: 15
CDR3 protein: CASSSRTSVSYEQYF
CDR3 DNA: TGCGCCAGCAGCTCCAGGACTAGCGTCTCCTACGAGCAGTACTTC

clone size: NA
V gene: TRBV30
D gene: NA
J gene: TRBJ2-7
CDR3 length: 12
CDR3 protein: CAWSVVGYEQYF
CDR3 DNA: TGTGCCTGGAGTGTGGTTGGGTACGAGCAGTACTTC

clone size: NA
V gene: TRBV27
D gene: NA
J gene: TRBJ2-2
CDR3 length: 12
CDR3 protein: CASSHPTGELFF
CDR3 DNA: TGTGCCAGCAGCCACCCCACCGGGGAGCTGTTTTTT

clone size: NA
V gene: TRBV5-1
D gene: TRBD2
J gene: TRBJ2-3
CDR3 length: 16
CDR3 protein: CASSFGGSGITDTQYF
CDR3 DNA: TGCGCCAGCAGCTTCGGCGGTAGCGGGATAACAGATACGCAGTATTTT

clone size: NA
V gene: TRBV15
D gene: NA
J gene: TRBJ1-4
CDR3 length: 16
CDR3 protein: CATRAGDFSTNEKLFF
CDR3 DNA: TGTGCCACACGTGCGGGGGACTTTTCGACTAATGAAAAACTGTTTTTT

clone size: few
V gene: TRBV19
D gene: TRBD1
J gene: TRBJ1-4
CDR3 length: 15
CDR3 protein: CASSMRTGTNEKLFF
CDR3 DNA: TGTGCCAGTAGTATGCGGACAGGGACTAATGAAAAACTGTTTTTT

clone size: many
V gene: TRBV6-4
D gene: NA
J gene: TRBJ2-1
CDR3 length: 14
CDR3 protein: CASSDSEGGDEQFF
CDR3 DNA: TGTGCCAGCAGTGACTCGGAAGGGGGGGATGAGCAGTTCTTC

clone size: NA
V gene: TRBV30
D gene: TRBD2
J gene: TRBJ2-5
CDR3 length: 17
CDR3 protein: CAWSVGLAGGPRETQYF
CDR3 DNA: TGTGCCTGGAGTGTAGGACTAGCGGGAGGGCCTAGGGAGACCCAGTACTTC

clone size: NA
V gene: TRBV27
D gene: TRBD2
J gene: TRBJ2-2
CDR3 length: 16
CDR3 protein: CASRPGRALFAGELFF
CDR3 DNA: TGTGCCAGCAGGCCCGGGAGGGCCCTCTTCGCCGGGGAGCTGTTTTTT

clone size: NA
V gene: TRBV5-4
D gene: NA
J gene: TRBJ2-7
CDR3 length: 14
CDR3 protein: CASSSTNSFYEQYF
CDR3 DNA: TGTGCCAGCAGCTCGACCAACAGCTTCTACGAGCAGTACTTC

clone size: NA
V gene: TRBV19
D gene: NA
J gene: TRBJ2-7
CDR3 length: 15
CDR3 protein: CASRKSPGFEYEQYF
CDR3 DNA: TGTGCCAGTAGAAAATCCCCAGGGTTCGAGTACGAGCAGTACTTC

clone size: once
V gene: TRBV18
D gene: NA
J gene: TRBJ2-5
CDR3 length: 13
CDR3 protein: CASSNLLKETQYF
CDR3 DNA: TGTGCCAGCTCTAACCTGCTAAAAGAGACCCAGTACTTC

clone size: NA
V gene: TRBV10-3
D gene: TRBD1
J gene: TRBJ2-7
CDR3 length: 12
CDR3 protein: CAIGQETYEQYF
CDR3 DNA: TGTGCCATCGGACAGGAGACCTACGAGCAGTACTTC

clone size: once
V gene: TRBV6-1
D gene: NA
J gene: TRBJ2-7
CDR3 length: 8
CDR3 protein: CASSVGGF
CDR3 DNA: TGTGCCAGCAGTGTCGGGGGCTTC

clone size: NA
V gene: TRBV19
D gene: NA
J gene: TRBJ2-7
CDR3 length: 14
CDR3 protein: CASSMEGSSYEQYF
CDR3 DNA: TGTGCCAGTAGTATGGAGGGGAGCTCCTACGAGCAGTACTTC

clone size: NA
V gene: TRBV7-9
D gene: TRBD2
J gene: TRBJ2-1
CDR3 length: 15
CDR3 protein: CASSSSGRGVDEQFF
CDR3 DNA: TGTGCCAGCAGTTCGAGCGGGAGAGGGGTAGATGAGCAGTTCTTC

clone size: many
V gene: TRBV11-1
D gene: NA
J gene: TRBJ2-7
CDR3 length: 14
CDR3 protein: CASSYSGQGYEQYF
CDR3 DNA: TGTGCCAGCAGCTACTCGGGGCAGGGGTACGAGCAGTACTTC

clone size: NA
V gene: TRBV30
D gene: NA
J gene: TRBJ2-7
CDR3 length: 14
CDR3 protein: CAWSVLSEPYEQYF
CDR3 DNA: TGTGCCTGGAGTGTACTTAGTGAACCCTACGAGCAGTACTTC

clone size: NA
V gene: TRBV2
D gene: NA
J gene: TRBJ2-7
CDR3 length: 13
CDR3 protein: CASSAQVVVEQYF
CDR3 DNA: TGTGCCAGCAGTGCTCAGGTAGTGGTCGAGCAGTACTTC

clone size: NA
V gene: TRBV7-9
D gene: TRBD1
J gene: TRBJ2-3
CDR3 length: 18
CDR3 protein: CASSLRDSQRPSTDTQYF
CDR3 DNA: TGTGCCAGCAGCTTAAGGGACAGTCAGAGACCTAGCACAGATACGCAGTATTTT

clone size: NA
V gene: TRBV14
D gene: TRBD2
J gene: TRBJ2-7
CDR3 length: 16
CDR3 protein: CASSSGLAGAHYEQYF
CDR3 DNA: TGTGCCAGCAGCTCGGGACTAGCGGGAGCACACTACGAGCAGTACTTC

clone size: NA
V gene: TRBV11-1
D gene: NA
J gene: TRBJ2-2
CDR3 length: 15
CDR3 protein: CASINTQGGTGELFF
CDR3 DNA: TGTGCCAGCATCAATACCCAAGGGGGCACCGGGGAGCTGTTTTTT

clone size: NA
V gene: TRBV28
D gene: NA
J gene: TRBJ2-7
CDR3 length: 12
CDR3 protein: CASSPPRGEQYF
CDR3 DNA: TGTGCCAGCAGCCCTCCTAGAGGCGAGCAGTACTTC

clone size: once
V gene: TRBV4-3
D gene: NA
J gene: TRBJ2-3
CDR3 length: 16
CDR3 protein: CASSQDRLTSTDTQYF
CDR3 DNA: TGCGCCAGCAGCCAAGATCGCCTAACCAGCACAGATACGCAGTATTTT

clone size: NA
V gene: TRBV4-3
D gene: NA
J gene: TRBJ2-3
CDR3 length: 13
CDR3 protein: CASSPQPADTQYF
CDR3 DNA: TGCGCCAGCAGCCCGCAACCCGCAGATACGCAGTATTTT

clone size: NA
V gene: TRBV18
D gene: NA
J gene: TRBJ2-7
CDR3 length: 13
CDR3 protein: CASSPGQGVEQYF
CDR3 DNA: TGTGCCAGCTCACCGGGTCAAGGAGTCGAGCAGTACTTC

clone size: NA
V gene: TRBV28
D gene: NA
J gene: TRBJ1-1
CDR3 length: 16
CDR3 protein: CAGSLTIGQEGTEAFF
CDR3 DNA: TGTGCCGGCAGTTTAACGATCGGCCAGGAGGGGACTGAAGCTTTCTTT

clone size: NA
V gene: TRBV10-3
D gene: NA
J gene: TRBJ2-3
CDR3 length: 17
CDR3 protein: CASSGSAGRVNTDTQYF
CDR3 DNA: TGTGCCTCTTCCGGCTCGGCGGGGAGAGTGAACACAGATACGCAGTATTTT

clone size: NA
V gene: TRBV7-2
D gene: NA
J gene: TRBJ2-5
CDR3 length: 14
CDR3 protein: CASSRLGLQETQYF
CDR3 DNA: TGTGCCAGCAGCCGACTAGGCCTACAAGAGACCCAGTACTTC

clone size: NA
V gene: TRBV2
D gene: TRBD2
J gene: TRBJ2-1
CDR3 length: 14
CDR3 protein: CASSGASGPNEQFF
CDR3 DNA: TGTGCCAGCAGTGGGGCTAGCGGGCCTAATGAGCAGTTCTTC

clone size: NA
V gene: TRBV6-1
D gene: TRBD1
J gene: TRBJ2-1
CDR3 length: 14
CDR3 protein: CASSENRGYGEQFF
CDR3 DNA: TGTGCCAGCAGTGAAAACAGGGGATATGGGGAGCAGTTCTTC

clone size: NA
V gene: TRBV7-9
D gene: TRBD2
J gene: TRBJ2-1
CDR3 length: 17
CDR3 protein: CASSSARTSGNYNEQFF
CDR3 DNA: TGTGCCAGCAGCTCCGCTCGGACTAGCGGTAACTACAATGAGCAGTTCTTC

clone size: NA
V gene: TRBV2
D gene: NA
J gene: TRBJ2-7
CDR3 length: 14
CDR3 protein: CASKIQGGLYEQYF
CDR3 DNA: TGTGCCAGCAAGATCCAGGGGGGTCTCTACGAGCAGTACTTC

clone size: once
V gene: TRBV27
D gene: NA
J gene: TRBJ2-5
CDR3 length: 16
CDR3 protein: CASSLGLGVGQETQYF
CDR3 DNA: TGTGCCAGCAGTTTAGGGTTAGGGGTGGGGCAAGAGACCCAGTACTTC

clone size: NA
V gene: TRBV28
D gene: NA
J gene: TRBJ1-1
CDR3 length: 14
CDR3 protein: CASSLVRQNTEAFF
CDR3 DNA: TGTGCCAGCAGTTTGGTCAGGCAGAACACTGAAGCTTTCTTT

clone size: NA
V gene: TRBV21-1
D gene: NA
J gene: TRBJ2-1
CDR3 length: 21
CDR3 protein: CASSKNPGWLAGSGSYNEQFF
CDR3 DNA: TGTGCCAGCAGCAAAAACCCCGGGTGGCTAGCGGGGTCCGGATCCTACAATGAGCAGTTCTTC

clone size: NA
V gene: TRBV15
D gene: TRBD2
J gene: TRBJ2-1
CDR3 length: 16
CDR3 protein: CATSRDGLAGYNEQFF
CDR3 DNA: TGTGCCACCAGCAGAGACGGACTAGCGGGTTACAATGAGCAGTTCTTC

clone size: NA
V gene: TRBV9
D gene: TRBD1
J gene: TRBJ1-1
CDR3 length: 15
CDR3 protein: CASSPRTGVNTEAFF
CDR3 DNA: TGTGCCAGCAGCCCTAGGACAGGGGTGAACACTGAAGCTTTCTTT

clone size: NA
V gene: TRBV6-5
D gene: TRBD1
J gene: TRBJ2-2
CDR3 length: 14
CDR3 protein: CASSNRGRTGELFF
CDR3 DNA: TGTGCCAGCAGTAACAGGGGGCGCACCGGGGAGCTGTTTTTT